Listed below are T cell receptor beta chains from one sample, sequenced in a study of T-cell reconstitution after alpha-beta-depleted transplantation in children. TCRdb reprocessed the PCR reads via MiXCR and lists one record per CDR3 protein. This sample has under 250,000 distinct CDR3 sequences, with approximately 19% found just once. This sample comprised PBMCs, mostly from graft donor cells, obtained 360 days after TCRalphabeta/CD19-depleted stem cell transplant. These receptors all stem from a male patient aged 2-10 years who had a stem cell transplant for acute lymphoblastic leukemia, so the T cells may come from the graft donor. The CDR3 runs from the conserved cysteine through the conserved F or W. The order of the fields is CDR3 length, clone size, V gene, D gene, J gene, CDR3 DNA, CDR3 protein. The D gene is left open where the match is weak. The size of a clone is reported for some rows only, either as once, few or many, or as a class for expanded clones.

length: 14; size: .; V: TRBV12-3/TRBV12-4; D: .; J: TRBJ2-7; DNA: TGTGCCAGCAGTCTCGTACAGCGTTCCTACGAGCAGTACTTC; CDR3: CASSLVQRSYEQYF
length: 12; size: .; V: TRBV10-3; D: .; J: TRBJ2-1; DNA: TGTGCCACGAGGGCCCTCGTCGATGAGCAGTTCTTC; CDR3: CATRALVDEQFF
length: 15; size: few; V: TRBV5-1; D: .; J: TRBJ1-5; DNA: TGCGCCAGCAGCTTGGGGGTGCAGGGTAATCAGCCCCAGCATTTT; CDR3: CASSLGVQGNQPQHF
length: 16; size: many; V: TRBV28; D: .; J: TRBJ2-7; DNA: TGTGCCAGCAGTTTCGGGCAGGGGTCAAACTCCTACGAGCAGTACTTC; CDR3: CASSFGQGSNSYEQYF
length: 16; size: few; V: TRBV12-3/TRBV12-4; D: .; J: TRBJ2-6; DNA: TGTGCCAGCAGCCCAGTAACAGTGACTGGGGCCAACGTCCTGACTTTC; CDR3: CASSPVTVTGANVLTF
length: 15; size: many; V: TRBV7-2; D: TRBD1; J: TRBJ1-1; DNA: TGTGCCAGCAGCTTAGGGGACAGGGTGAACACTGAAGCTTTCTTT; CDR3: CASSLGDRVNTEAFF
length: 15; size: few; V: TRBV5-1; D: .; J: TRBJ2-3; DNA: TGCGCCAGCAGCTTCCGGGACGGCCGCACAGATACGCAGTATTTT; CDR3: CASSFRDGRTDTQYF
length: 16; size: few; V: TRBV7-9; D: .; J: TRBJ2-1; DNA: TGTGCCAGCAGCTTAGGCCGCTTTTGGACTCCGGATGAGCAGTTCTTC; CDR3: CASSLGRFWTPDEQFF
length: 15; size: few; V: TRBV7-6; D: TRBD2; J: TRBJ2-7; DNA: TGTGCCAGCAGCATGCGGACTAGCGGGGGCTACGAGCAGTACTTC; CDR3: CASSMRTSGGYEQYF
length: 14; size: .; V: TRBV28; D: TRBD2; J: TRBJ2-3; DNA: TGTGCCACCTCTCGGGGGAGGGGCACAGATACGCAGTATTTT; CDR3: CATSRGRGTDTQYF
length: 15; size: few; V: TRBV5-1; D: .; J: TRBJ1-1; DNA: TGCGCCAGCACCCACTCCGGGACCCAGAACACTGAAGCTTTCTTT; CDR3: CASTHSGTQNTEAFF
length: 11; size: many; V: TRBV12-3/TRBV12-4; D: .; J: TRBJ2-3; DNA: TGTGCCAGCAGCTTAACAGATACGCAGTATTTT; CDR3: CASSLTDTQYF
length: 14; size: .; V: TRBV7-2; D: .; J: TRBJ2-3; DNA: TGTGCCAGCAGCTTTGGGCTGGACACAGATACGCAGTATTTT; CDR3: CASSFGLDTDTQYF
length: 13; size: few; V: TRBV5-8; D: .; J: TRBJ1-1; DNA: TGTGCCAGCAGCTTGCGAGGGACCGGGAGGTCTTTCTTT; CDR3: CASSLRGTGRSFF